This T cell receptor beta chain was obtained from a study of blood T cells in healthy people across ages. Study overall: Template switching caught about one barcoded beta molecule for each two T cells.

Then a second PCR, running about 6 to 11 cycles, was carried out with a sample-barcoded 5' primer and a J-beta primer mix. Tags on each cDNA molecule came from a template-switch adaptor with 12 random nucleotides. Each CDR3 protein gets one entry after TCRdb re-called the 5' RACE reads with MiXCR. The sample lists under 750,000 distinct CDR3 sequences; around half were seen once. Study-level results: Older individuals had lower TCR beta diversity per million T cells (the decline was roughly linear).

The authors extracted at least 6 micrograms of total RNA per sample. The sample holds a few counts of this clonotype. The antigen is not known. The CDR3 has 15 amino acids. V dropped 4 bases and J dropped 3; count of bases not matched to a gene: 7. Germline CDR1 and CDR2: SNHLY and FYNNEI. The J gene is TRBJ2-5, the V gene TRBV2; 8 bases agree with TRBD2. Sequencing input: blood. The sequence was collected from an elderly man in good health. For the CDR3, the DNA is TGTGCCAGCAGTGGTAGCGGGAACCGAAAAGAGACCCAGTACTTC. Protein product: CASSGSGNRKETQYF.